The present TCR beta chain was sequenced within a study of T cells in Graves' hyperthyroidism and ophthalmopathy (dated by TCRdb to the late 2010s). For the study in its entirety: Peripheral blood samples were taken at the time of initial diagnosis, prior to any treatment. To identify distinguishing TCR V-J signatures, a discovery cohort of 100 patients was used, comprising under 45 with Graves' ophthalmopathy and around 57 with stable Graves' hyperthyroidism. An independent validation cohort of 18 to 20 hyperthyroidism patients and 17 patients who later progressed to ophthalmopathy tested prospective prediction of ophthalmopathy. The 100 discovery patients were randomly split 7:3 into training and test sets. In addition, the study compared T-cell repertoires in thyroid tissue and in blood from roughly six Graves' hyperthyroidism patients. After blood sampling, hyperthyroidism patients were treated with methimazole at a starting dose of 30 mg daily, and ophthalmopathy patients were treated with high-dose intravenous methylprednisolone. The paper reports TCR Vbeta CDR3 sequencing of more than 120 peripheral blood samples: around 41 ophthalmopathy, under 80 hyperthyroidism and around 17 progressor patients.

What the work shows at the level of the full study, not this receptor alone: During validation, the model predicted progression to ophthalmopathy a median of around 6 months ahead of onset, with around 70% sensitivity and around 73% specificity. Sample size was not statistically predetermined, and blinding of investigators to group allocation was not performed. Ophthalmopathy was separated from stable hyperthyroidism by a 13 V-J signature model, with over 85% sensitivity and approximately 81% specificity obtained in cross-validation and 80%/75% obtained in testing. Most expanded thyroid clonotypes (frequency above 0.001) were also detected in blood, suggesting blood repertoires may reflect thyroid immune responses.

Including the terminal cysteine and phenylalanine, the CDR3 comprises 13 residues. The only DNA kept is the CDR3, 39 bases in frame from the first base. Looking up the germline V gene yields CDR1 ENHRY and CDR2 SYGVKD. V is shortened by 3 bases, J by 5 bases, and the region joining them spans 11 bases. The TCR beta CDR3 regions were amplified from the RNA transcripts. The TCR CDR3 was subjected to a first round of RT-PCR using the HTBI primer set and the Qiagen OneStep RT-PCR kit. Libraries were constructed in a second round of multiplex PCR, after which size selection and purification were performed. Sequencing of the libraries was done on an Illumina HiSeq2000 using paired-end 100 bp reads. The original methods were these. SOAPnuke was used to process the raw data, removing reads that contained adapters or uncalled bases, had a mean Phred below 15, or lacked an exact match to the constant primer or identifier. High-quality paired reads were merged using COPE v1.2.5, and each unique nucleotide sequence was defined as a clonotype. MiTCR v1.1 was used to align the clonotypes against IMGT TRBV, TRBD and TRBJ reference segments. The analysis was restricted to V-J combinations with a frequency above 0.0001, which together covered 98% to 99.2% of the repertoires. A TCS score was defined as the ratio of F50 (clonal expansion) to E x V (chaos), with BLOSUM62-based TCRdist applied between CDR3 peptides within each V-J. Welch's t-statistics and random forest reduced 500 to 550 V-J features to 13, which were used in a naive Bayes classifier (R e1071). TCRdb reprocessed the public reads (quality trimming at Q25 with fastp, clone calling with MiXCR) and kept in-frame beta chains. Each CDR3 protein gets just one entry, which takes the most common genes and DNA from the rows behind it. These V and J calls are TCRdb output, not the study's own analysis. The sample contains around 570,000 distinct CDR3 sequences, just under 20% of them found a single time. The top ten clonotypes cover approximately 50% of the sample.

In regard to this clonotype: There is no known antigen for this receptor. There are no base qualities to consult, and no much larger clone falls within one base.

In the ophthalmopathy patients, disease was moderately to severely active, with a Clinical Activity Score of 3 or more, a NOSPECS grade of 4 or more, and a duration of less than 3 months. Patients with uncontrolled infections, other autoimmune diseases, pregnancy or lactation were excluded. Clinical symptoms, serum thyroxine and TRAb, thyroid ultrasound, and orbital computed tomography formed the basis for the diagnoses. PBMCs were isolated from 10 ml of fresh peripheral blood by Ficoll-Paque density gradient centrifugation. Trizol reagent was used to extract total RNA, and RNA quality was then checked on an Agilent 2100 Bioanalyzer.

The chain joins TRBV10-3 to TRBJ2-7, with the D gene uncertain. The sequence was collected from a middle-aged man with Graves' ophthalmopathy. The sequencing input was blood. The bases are TGTGCCATCAGTGACTGGAACAACGACGAGCAGTACTTC. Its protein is CAISDWNNDEQYF.